This TCR beta chain was identified in a study of CD8+CD57+ T cells in acquired aplastic anemia. Looking at the study overall: Recorded DNA amounts for sorted CD4+ and CD8+ cells had an average of around 3 ug.

This clonotype has ten or more counts. CD8+CD57+ cell expansion, shown by flow cytometry, had occurred in the patients selected for sequencing. The CDR3 spans 11 residues. V lost 4 bases and J 2 bases, leaving 5 bases between the germline ends. The germline gives CDR1 DFQATT, CDR2 SNEGSKA (reference sequence). Profiling that covered TCR beta VDJ and CDR3 relied on genomic DNA as its template. TCRdb independently ran MiXCR on the reads; one entry per CDR3 protein. The repertoire holds over 150,000 distinct CDR3 sequences, with about half as singletons. The chain combines TRBV20-1 with TRBJ2-5, with unresolved D. The sequence came from a human donor with aplastic anemia. The specimen was sorted CD4+, CD8+, or CD8+CD57+ T cells (not recorded which) from PBMCs. CDR3 nucleotide sequence: TGCAGTGCTATTCAGCAAGAGACCCAGTACTTC. This gives the protein CSAIQQETQYF.